This T cell receptor beta chain comes out of a study of blood T cell repertoires in COVID-19. Study background: Spain, Italy and the United States supplied samples that represented acute and convalescent COVID-19.

Germline-derived CDR1 and CDR2 are KGHSH and LQKENI. Trimming took 3 bases from V and 8 from J; bases not matched to a gene: 9. The CDR3 is 15 amino acids. Per the study methods: How many nucleated cells were present was estimated from reference gene primer amplification. Libraries were prepared by immunoSEQ multiplex PCR; TCRdb keeps only in-frame clonotypes and omits some of them. V, J and clone size are taken as reported in that table, and D and trimming were inferred from the DNA itself. The sample includes fewer than 350,000 clones, around 90% seen only once; the top ten take around 3.9%. This clonotype was obtained from a woman in her sixties or seventies with COVID-19, enrolled during active disease. The gene calls are TRBV18 and TRBJ1-4; 7 positions match TRBD1. Sequencing used peripheral blood. The CDR3 DNA sequence: TGTGCCAGCTCACCGAGGGACAGAGGGGAGGAAAAACTGTTTTTT. Translation gives CASSPRDRGEEKLFF. The full variable domain, its missing parts supplied by reference TRBV18 and TRBJ1-4, is NAGVMQNPRHLVRRRGQEARLRCSPMKGHSHVYWYRQLPEEGLKFMVYLQKENIIDESGMPKERFSAEFPKEGPSILRIQQVVRGDSAAYFCASSPRDRGEEKLFFGSGTQLSVL.